Below, 25 T cell receptor beta chains from the same sample are listed, as sequenced in a study of molecular identifiers for immune sequencing clone quantification. TCRdb ran MiXCR on the PCR reads and lists one entry per CDR3 protein. Of tens of thousands of distinct CDR3 sequences in the sample, roughly 23% were seen once. Sequencing was carried out using naive CD8+ T cells from blood, with Jurkat cell RNA spiked in. Documented subset: FACS-sorted CD8+CD4-CCR7+CD45RA+ naive T cells. The receptors come from a human donor in good health. Some libraries in this study had Jurkat cell RNA spiked in.

This clonotype showed up many times. V gene TRBV7-9 combines with J gene TRBJ1-1; 8 bases fit TRBD1. CDR1 and CDR2 from the germline V gene are SEHNR and FQNEAQ (reference sequence). This CDR3 comprises 16 residues. V lost 5 bases, J lost 5 bases, and 13 bases stayed unmatched. In DNA, the CDR3 is TGTGCCAGCAGCCTGGGGAACAGGGGGGTCGGGACTGAAGCTTTCTTT. It codes for CASSLGNRGVGTEAFF.

Remarks on this clonotype: An end of the junction differs from the germline gene, which may be a read error. The chain joins TRBV4-3 to TRBJ2-7, with 10 bases lining up with TRBD1. CDR3 length equals 14 residues. Germline V gives CDR1 LGHNA, CDR2 YSLEER. Written as DNA, the CDR3 is TGCGCCGGCAGCCCGGGACAGGGGTACTACGAGCAGTACTTC. Its translation: CAGSPGQGYYEQYF.

This clonotype has only a few counts. The rearrangement joins TRBV29-1 to TRBJ1-1; D might be TRBD1 (5 bases). Trimming pared 0 bases from V and 7 bases from J, leaving 24 bases between. The germline V gene encodes CDR1 SQVTM and CDR2 ANQGSEA. This CDR3 is built from 17 residues. The CDR3 nucleotides are TGCAGCGTTGAAGACCCGACGTGGAGGGGCGAGCCTAATGAAGCTTTCTTT. It encodes CSVEDPTWRGEPNEAFF.

With respect to this clonotype: A clone one base away is much larger, so this may be a read error. The gene calls are TRBV20-1 and TRBJ2-7; 12 nucleotides match TRBD2. After removal of 1 base from V and 5 bases from J, the junction contained 9 bases not matched to a gene. This CDR3 spans 16 amino acids. From germline, CDR1 is DFQATT and CDR2 SNEGSKA (reference sequence). CDR3 region: CSARVTTSGREHEQYF. The CDR3 DNA is TGCAGTGCTAGAGTCACGACTAGCGGGAGAGAGCACGAGCAGTACTTC.

This clonotype has ten or more counts. The V call is TRBV13, the J call TRBJ2-2; weak D call: TRBD1 (5 bases). V was cut by 5 bases and J by 5 bases, with 9 bases left in between. Looked up from germline, CDR1 is PRHDT and CDR2 is FYEKMQ (reference sequence). The length of the CDR3 is 13 residues. CDR3 in amino acids: CASSAGITGELFF. The CDR3 nucleotides are TGTGCCAGCAGCGCAGGGATAACCGGGGAGCTGTTTTTT.

This clonotype was found many times. J is TRBJ2-7 and V is TRBV7-2; D tentatively reads TRBD1 or TRBD2 (5 bases each). The CDR3 covers 12 residues. Germline CDR1 SGHTA, CDR2 FQGNSA. The V gene lost 2 bases and the J gene lost 5 bases, with 7 bases spanning the gap. CDR3 amino acids: CASSLSGHEQYF. Written as DNA, the CDR3 is TGTGCCAGCAGCTTATCGGGGCACGAGCAGTACTTC.

This clonotype was counted between two and nine times. The rearrangement uses TRBV28 and TRBJ2-3, with 7 bases that match TRBD2. The J segment lost 5 bases and the V segment lost 5 bases, leaving 13 bases of the junction unmatched. The germline gives CDR1 MDHEN, CDR2 SYDVKM. The CDR3 has 16 amino acids. CDR3 in amino acids: CASSPRLVGGIDTQYF. CDR3 nucleotide sequence: TGTGCCAGCAGTCCGAGACTAGTGGGGGGGATAGATACGCAGTATTTT.

The V gene is TRBV9, the J gene TRBJ1-1, with unresolved D. Looked up from germline, CDR1 is SGDLS and CDR2 is YYNGEE. The V end was cut by 4 bases, the J end by 4 bases, with 14 bases between. The CDR3 contains 14 residues. The CDR3 DNA reads as TGTGCCAGCAGCCTCACCAGGAGCGCCACTGAAGCTTTCTTT. Translated: CASSLTRSATEAFF.

This clonotype was recorded many times. The chain recombines TRBV9 with TRBJ2-5, with a weak D call TRBD1 (6 bases). This CDR3 contains 15 residues. V was clipped by 0 bases and J by 2 bases, with 11 bases between them. Germline V gene data show CDR1 as SGDLS and CDR2 as YYNGEE. The CDR3 nucleotides are TGTGCCAGCAGCGTAGATGTTAGGGGGCAAGAGACCCAGTACTTC. Translating gives CASSVDVRGQETQYF.

With regard to this clonotype: The junction departs from the called germline gene at one end, perhaps through a read error. The chain recombines TRBV4-1 with TRBJ2-1; D ambiguous. The CDR3 sequence is 16 residues long. Germline loops: CDR1 MGHRA, CDR2 YSYEKL. This CDR3 is CASSQGTVQPYNEQLF. The CDR3 coding sequence is TGCGCCAGCAGCCAAGGGACGGTCCAGCCCTACAATGAGCAGCTCTTC.

The gene calls are TRBV6-2 or TRBV6-3 and TRBJ2-1; TRBD2 matches 10 bases. The junction had 2 bases not matched to a gene; V was cut back by 6 bases and J by 3 bases. Germline lookup yields CDR1 MNHEY and CDR2 SVGEGT. This CDR3 is 14 amino acids long. The CDR3 protein is CASRLAGGYNEQFF. The CDR3 bases are TGTGCCAGCAGGTTAGCGGGGGGCTACAATGAGCAGTTCTTC.

At least ten counts were recorded for this clonotype. The rearrangement joins TRBV7-9 to TRBJ2-3; weak D call: TRBD1 (6 bases). Looked up from germline, CDR1 is SEHNR and CDR2 is FQNEAQ (reference sequence). This CDR3 contains 14 residues. The ends were cut back, 6 bases at V and 6 bases at J, with 16 bases in the middle. CDR3 region: CASRDQLRGDTQYF. The CDR3 DNA reads as TGTGCCAGCAGGGATCAATTGAGGGGGGATACGCAGTATTTT.

This clonotype was counted many times. The V gene is TRBV7-9, the J gene TRBJ2-1; 10 bases are a match to TRBD2. V dropped 7 bases and J dropped 1; count of bases not matched to a gene: 10. This CDR3 has 17 residues. CDR1 SEHNR and CDR2 FQNEAQ come from the germline V gene (reference sequence). CDR3 in DNA: TGTGCCAGCAAAAAGGGTCTAGCGGGAGAATCCTACAATGAGCAGTTCTTC. Encoded protein: CASKKGLAGESYNEQFF.

This clonotype appeared many times. J is TRBJ2-3 and V is TRBV5-1; D is uncertain. The CDR3 runs 14 residues. CDR1 SGHRS and CDR2 YFSETQ come from the germline V gene. V lost 1 base to trimming and J lost 4 bases, with 10 bases between them. The CDR3 reads CASSLYQRADTQYF. CDR3 bases: TGCGCCAGCAGCTTGTATCAGCGTGCAGATACGCAGTATTTT.

This clonotype was counted ten times or more. V gene TRBV10-2 combines with J gene TRBJ1-2, with D possibly matching TRBD1 (6 bases). Looked up from germline, CDR1 is WSHSY and CDR2 is SAAADI. This CDR3 has 14 amino acids. The ends were cut back, 4 bases at V and 5 bases at J, with 14 bases in the middle. The chain's CDR3 is CASSVMGGGYGYTF. The CDR3 DNA reads TGCGCCAGCAGTGTGATGGGGGGCGGATATGGCTACACCTTC.

This clonotype has just a few counts. The rearrangement links TRBV27 to TRBJ2-7, with 13 bases lining up with TRBD2. There are 14 residues in the CDR3. V gave up 6 bases and J gave up 6 bases; unmatched junction bases: 5. CDR1 and CDR2 from the germline V gene are MNHEY and SMNVEV (reference sequence). CDR3 region: CASSSGLAGSEQYF. Written as DNA, the CDR3 is TGTGCCAGCAGCTCGGGACTAGCGGGAAGCGAGCAGTACTTC.

A note on this clonotype: A much larger clone differs from this one at a single base, so this may be a read error. The CDR3 region is CASSQEIHRAYEQYF. The DNA of the CDR3 is TGTGCCAGCAGCCAAGAGATTCATCGCGCCTACGAGCAGTACTTC. The chain uses TRBV4-2 and TRBJ2-7; no definite D call. There are 15 residues in the CDR3. V shed 0 bases and J shed 2 bases, with 11 bases lying between them. The germline gives CDR1 LGHNA, CDR2 YNFKEQ.

This clonotype has at least ten counts. The rearrangement joins TRBV7-6 to TRBJ2-3, with a weak D call TRBD2 (5 bases). This CDR3 contains 16 residues. The germline V gene encodes CDR1 SGHVS and CDR2 FNYEAQ. Trimming stripped 4 bases from V and 0 bases from J, with 14 bases between. The CDR3 DNA reads as TGTGCCAGCAGCTATAGATCCGGGGTTAGCACAGATACGCAGTATTTT. It codes for CASSYRSGVSTDTQYF.

This clonotype was detected once. A much more abundant neighbour one base away suggests this may be a read error. V is TRBV7-2 and J is TRBJ2-2; D might be TRBD1 (5 bases). The germline gives CDR1 SGHTA, CDR2 FQGNSA. The CDR3 consists of 13 residues. CDR3 sequence reads: CASCLEGAGELFF. As DNA, the CDR3 is TGTGCCAGCTGCTTAGAAGGGGCCGGGGAGCTGTTTTTT.

The V gene is TRBV4-3, the J gene TRBJ2-1, with TRBD2 matching over 10 bases. The V and J ends lost 4 bases and 10 bases, in that order; junction bases with no gene match: 10. Germline V gene data show CDR1 as LGHNA and CDR2 as YSLEER. The CDR3 consists of 15 residues. The CDR3 reads CASSPPGLAIQEQFF. DNA of the CDR3: TGCGCCAGCAGCCCCCCGGGACTAGCGATTCAGGAGCAGTTCTTC.

To note about this clonotype: This may be a read error, as it is one base from a much larger clone. The chain is built from TRBV19 and TRBJ2-5; TRBD2 agrees at 10 bases. The CDR3 length is 15 residues. In germline, CDR1 is LNHDA, CDR2 SQIVND (reference sequence). In DNA, the CDR3 is TGTGCCAGTAGGATAGCGGGAGGAGGCCGGGAGCCCCAGTACTTC. Encoded protein: CASRIAGGGREPQYF.

A note on this clonotype: A much larger clone lies one base from this, so it may be a read error. This chain connects TRBV7-9 to TRBJ2-2, with TRBD2 as a possible D gene (5 bases). This CDR3 is built from 15 residues. Germline CDR1 SEHNR, CDR2 FQNEAQ (reference sequence). Trimming removed 2 bases from V and 0 bases from J, with 7 bases in between. Here the CDR3 reads CASSLRRANTGELFF. The CDR3 DNA reads TGTGCCAGCAGCTTAAGGCGGGCGAACACCGGGGAGCTGTTTTTT.

A note on this clonotype: No conserved phenylalanine or tryptophan is present at the end of the CDR3, so a read error is the likely explanation. The CDR3 here is CASSFGDTQYI. CDR3 in DNA: TGTGCCAGCAGTTTCGGTGATACGCAGTATATT. The chain couples TRBV12-3 or TRBV12-4 to TRBJ2-3; no definite D call. With 3 bases removed from V and 6 bases from J, the gap between germline ends came to 4 bases. The CDR3 covers 11 residues.

This clonotype has a handful of counts. The CDR3 here is CASSSTLWTSASYEQYF. The CDR3 bases are TGTGCCAGCAGCTCAACGCTTTGGACTAGCGCATCCTACGAGCAGTACTTC. The chain joins TRBV5-6 to TRBJ2-7, with 9 positions matching TRBD2. After removal of 3 bases from V and 1 base from J, the junction contained 11 bases not matched to a gene. The V gene's germline CDR1 is SGHDT and CDR2 YYEEEE. The length of the CDR3 is 17 residues.

Remarks on this clonotype: One end of the junction is discordant with germline, which a read error may explain. This chain connects TRBV6-5 to TRBJ2-1, with D maybe TRBD2 (6 bases). CDR3 size: 14 residues. Germline V gene sequence: CDR1 MNHEY, CDR2 SVGAGI. The CDR3 region has the DNA TGTGCCAGCAACGCCGGGGGTGCCTACAATGAGAAGTTCTTC. Its translation is CASNAGGAYNEKFF.